This TCR beta chain comes out of a study of blood T cells in healthy people across ages. Study-wide results and caveats: Estimates of total diversity, which came from one million sequenced T cells, were considered to be underestimates.

The donors, all healthy, were Caucasians living in Russia, aged roughly 6 to 100. The total RNA that was extracted per sample amounted to at least 5 micrograms. Together with a sample-barcoded 5' primer, a J-beta primer mix was included in a second PCR lasting roughly 6 to 12 cycles. TCRdb re-analysed the 5' RACE reads in MiXCR, keeping a single row per CDR3 protein. The repertoire consists of approximately 1.5 million distinct CDR3 sequences, with approximately 43% occurring once and the leading ten covering around 4%. On this clonotype itself: Its antigen is unidentified.

Between the trimmed V and J ends, which lost 2 bases and 8 bases, there was a span of 9 bases. Germline loops: CDR1 LNHNV, CDR2 YYDKDF (reference sequence). This CDR3 region has 13 residues. V usage is TRBV15 and J usage is TRBJ1-4, with D hard to call. This clonotype was sampled from a woman between 18 and 29 years old in good health. Sequenced sample: blood. The CDR3 is CATSRPDGEKLFF. The CDR3 nucleotides are TGTGCCACCAGCAGACCCGACGGCGAAAAACTGTTTTTT.